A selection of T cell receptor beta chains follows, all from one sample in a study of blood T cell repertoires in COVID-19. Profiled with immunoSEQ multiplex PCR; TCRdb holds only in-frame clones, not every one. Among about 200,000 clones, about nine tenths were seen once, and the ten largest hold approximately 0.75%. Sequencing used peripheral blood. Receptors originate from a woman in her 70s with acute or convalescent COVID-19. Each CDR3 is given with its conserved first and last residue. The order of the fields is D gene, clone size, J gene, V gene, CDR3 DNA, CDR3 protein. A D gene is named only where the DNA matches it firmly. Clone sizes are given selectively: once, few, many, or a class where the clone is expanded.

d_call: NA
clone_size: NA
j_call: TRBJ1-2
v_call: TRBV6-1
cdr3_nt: TGTGCCAGCAGTGAACAAGGAGGGAGTATCGCATTCCATGGCTACACCTTC
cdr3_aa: CASSEQGGSIAFHGYTF

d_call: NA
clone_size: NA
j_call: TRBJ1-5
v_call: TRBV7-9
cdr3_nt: TGTGCCAGCAGCTTTGGCACGGGGGTGAATCAGCCCCAGCATTTT
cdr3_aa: CASSFGTGVNQPQHF

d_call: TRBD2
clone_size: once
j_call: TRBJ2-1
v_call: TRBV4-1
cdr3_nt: TGCGCCAGCAGCCCCCCCCAGCGGGGAGACAATGAGCAGTTCTTC
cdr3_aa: CASSPPQRGDNEQFF

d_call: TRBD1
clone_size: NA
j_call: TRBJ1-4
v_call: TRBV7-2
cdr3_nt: TGTGCCAGCAGCCCTCAGCCTCAGGGGGCGGTTGAAAAACTGTTTTTT
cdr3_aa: CASSPQPQGAVEKLFF

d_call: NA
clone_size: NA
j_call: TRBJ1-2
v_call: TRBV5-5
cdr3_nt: TGTGCCAGCAGCTGGGAGGGCTATGGCTACACCTTC
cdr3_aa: CASSWEGYGYTF

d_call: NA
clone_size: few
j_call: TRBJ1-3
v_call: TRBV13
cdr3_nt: TGTGCCAGCAGCTCACAGGGACGCTCTGGAAACACCATATATTTT
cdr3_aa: CASSSQGRSGNTIYF

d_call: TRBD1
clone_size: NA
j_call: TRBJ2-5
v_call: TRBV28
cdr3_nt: TGTGCCAGCAGTTTATGGGGGACAGGGGCCCTCCAAGAGACCCAGTACTTC
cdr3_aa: CASSLWGTGALQETQYF

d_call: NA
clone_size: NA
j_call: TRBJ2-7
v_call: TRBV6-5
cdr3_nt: TGTGCCAGCAGTTACTCGGAGAGATTTAACTACGAGCAGTACTTC
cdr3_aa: CASSYSERFNYEQYF

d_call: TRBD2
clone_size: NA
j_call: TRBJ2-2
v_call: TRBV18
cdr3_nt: TGTGCCAGCTCACCAACCGGGACTAGCGGAGCGAACACCGGGGAGCTGTTTTTT
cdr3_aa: CASSPTGTSGANTGELFF

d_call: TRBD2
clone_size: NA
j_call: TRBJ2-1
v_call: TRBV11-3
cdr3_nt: TGTGCCAGCAGCATTAGCGGGCGCTACAATGAGCAGTTCTTC
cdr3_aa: CASSISGRYNEQFF

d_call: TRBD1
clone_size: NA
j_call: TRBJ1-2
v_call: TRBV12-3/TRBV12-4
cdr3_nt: TGTGCCAGCAGTCGGACAGGGCCGGGAGGCTACACCTTC
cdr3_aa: CASSRTGPGGYTF

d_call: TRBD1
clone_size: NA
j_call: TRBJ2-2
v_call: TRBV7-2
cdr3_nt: TGTGCCAGCAGCTCCGGACAGGGTCGGACCGGGGAGCTGTTTTTT
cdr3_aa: CASSSGQGRTGELFF

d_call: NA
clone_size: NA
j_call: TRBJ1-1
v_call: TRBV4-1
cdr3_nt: TGCGCCAGCAGCCAAGGCCCGGACAGGAACACTGAAGCTTTCTTT
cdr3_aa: CASSQGPDRNTEAFF

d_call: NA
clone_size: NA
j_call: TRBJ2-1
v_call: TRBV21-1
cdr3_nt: TGTGCCAGCAGCAATCCTAGCGGGGTTTACAATGAGCAGTTCTTC
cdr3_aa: CASSNPSGVYNEQFF

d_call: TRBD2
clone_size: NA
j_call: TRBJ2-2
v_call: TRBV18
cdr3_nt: TGTGCCAGCTCTGCGGGACTAGCGGGAGACACCGGGGAGCTGTTTTTT
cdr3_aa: CASSAGLAGDTGELFF

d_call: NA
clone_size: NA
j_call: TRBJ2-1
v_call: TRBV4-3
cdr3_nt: TGCGCCAGCAGCCAAGAAAGAAGGACCCAGGGGATTCGATACAATGAGCAGTTCTTC
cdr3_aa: CASSQERRTQGIRYNEQFF

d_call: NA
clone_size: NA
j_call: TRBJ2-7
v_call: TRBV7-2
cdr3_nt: TGTGCCAGCAGCCCCCTCCCCGGGAGCTCCTACGAGCAGTACTTC
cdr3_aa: CASSPLPGSSYEQYF

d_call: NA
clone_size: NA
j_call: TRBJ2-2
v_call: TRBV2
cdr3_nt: TGTGCCAGCAAGGAGCGGAGCCGATCGAACACCGGGGAGCTGTTTTTT
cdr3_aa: CASKERSRSNTGELFF

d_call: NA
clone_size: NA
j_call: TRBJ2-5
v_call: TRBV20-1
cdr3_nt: TGCAGTGCTAGTTGGGGCCCAGAGACCCAGTACTTC
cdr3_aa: CSASWGPETQYF

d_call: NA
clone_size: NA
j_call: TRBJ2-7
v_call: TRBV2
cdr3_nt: TGTGCCAGCTGCGGTGAACCCTACGAGCAGTACTTC
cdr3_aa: CASCGEPYEQYF

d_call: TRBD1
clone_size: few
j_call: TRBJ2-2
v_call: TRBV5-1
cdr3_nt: TGCGCCAGCAGCTTGGACAGGGGAAACACCGGGGAGCTGTTTTTT
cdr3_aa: CASSLDRGNTGELFF

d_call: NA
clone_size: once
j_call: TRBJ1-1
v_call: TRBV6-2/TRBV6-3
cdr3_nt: TGTGCCAGCAGTTACCCTCCCCCACAGGATGAAGCTTTCTTT
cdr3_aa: CASSYPPPQDEAFF

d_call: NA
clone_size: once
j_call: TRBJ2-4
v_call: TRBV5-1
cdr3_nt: TGCGCCAGCAGCCCGGGGGACCTAGCCAAAAACATTCAGTACTTC
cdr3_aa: CASSPGDLAKNIQYF

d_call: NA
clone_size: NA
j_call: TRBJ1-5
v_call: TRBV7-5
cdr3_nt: TGTGTCAGAAGCTTAGAGCCAGGGATAAATCAGCCCCAGCATTTT
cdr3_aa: CVRSLEPGINQPQHF

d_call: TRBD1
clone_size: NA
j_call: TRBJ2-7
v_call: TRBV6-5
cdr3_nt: TGTGCCAGCAGTCTGCAGGGGGCCTACGAGCAGTACTTC
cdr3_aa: CASSLQGAYEQYF

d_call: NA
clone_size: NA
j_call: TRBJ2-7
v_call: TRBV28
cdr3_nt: TGTGCCAGCAGTCGTAACGGGATCCCACTCTCCTACGAGCAGTACTTC
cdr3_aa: CASSRNGIPLSYEQYF

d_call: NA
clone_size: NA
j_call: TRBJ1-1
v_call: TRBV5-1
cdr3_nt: TGCGCCAGCAGCTCACAGGGCGGGGAAGCTTTCTTT
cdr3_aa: CASSSQGGEAFF

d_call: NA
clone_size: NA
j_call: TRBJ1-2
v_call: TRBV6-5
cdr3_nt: TGTGCCAGCAGTTACGACACTAACTATGGCTACACCTTC
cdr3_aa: CASSYDTNYGYTF

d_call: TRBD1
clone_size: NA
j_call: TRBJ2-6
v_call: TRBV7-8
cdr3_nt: TGTGCCAGCAGATCCGCTCCATGGGACAGTAGCTCTGGGGCCAACGTCCTGACTTTC
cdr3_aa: CASRSAPWDSSSGANVLTF

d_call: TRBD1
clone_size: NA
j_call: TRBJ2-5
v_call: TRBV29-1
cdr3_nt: TGCAGCTCGGGACAGGGGGGAGAGACCCAGTACTTC
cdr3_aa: CSSGQGGETQYF

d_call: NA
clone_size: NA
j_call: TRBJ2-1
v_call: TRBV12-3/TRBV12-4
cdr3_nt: TGTGCCAGCAGCAGACTAGGGAATGAGCAGTTCTTC
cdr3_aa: CASSRLGNEQFF

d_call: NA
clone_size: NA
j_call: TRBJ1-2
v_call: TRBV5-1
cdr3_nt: TGCGCCAGCCGCACCATTCAAGGTGGGGCTTCTAACTATGGCTACACCTTC
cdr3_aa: CASRTIQGGASNYGYTF

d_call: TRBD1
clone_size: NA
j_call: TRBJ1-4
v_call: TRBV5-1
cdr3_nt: TGCGCCAGCAGCTCCTCGGTACAGGGGGCCATGGGGGAAAAACTGTTTTTT
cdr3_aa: CASSSSVQGAMGEKLFF

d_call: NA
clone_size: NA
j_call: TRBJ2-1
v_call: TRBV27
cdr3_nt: TGTGCCAGCAGACCCGGGACTGGGTCTTACAATGAGCAGTTCTTC
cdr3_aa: CASRPGTGSYNEQFF

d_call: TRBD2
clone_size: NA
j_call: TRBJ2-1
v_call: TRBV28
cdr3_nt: TGTGCCAGCAGATCCCTGACCGGGACTAGCGGGAACAATGAGCAGTTCTTC
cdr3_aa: CASRSLTGTSGNNEQFF

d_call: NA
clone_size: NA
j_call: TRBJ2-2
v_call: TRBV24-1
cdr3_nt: TGTGCCACCAGTTCTTCGAGTCGGGGGACTGCGAGCACCGGGGAGCTGTTTTTT
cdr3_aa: CATSSSSRGTASTGELFF

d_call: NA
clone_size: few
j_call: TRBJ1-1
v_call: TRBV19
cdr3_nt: TGTGCCAGTAGTATCGGGGGACTGGGGCTCCCTGAAGCTTTCTTT
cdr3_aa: CASSIGGLGLPEAFF

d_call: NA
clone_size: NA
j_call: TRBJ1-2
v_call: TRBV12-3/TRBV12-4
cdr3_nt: TGTGCCAGCAGTCCCACAGGAGTCTATGGCTACACCTTC
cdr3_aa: CASSPTGVYGYTF

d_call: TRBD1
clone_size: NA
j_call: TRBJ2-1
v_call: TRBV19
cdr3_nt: TGTGCCAGCATTTCCGGGACAGGGCCGTACAATGAGCAGTTCTTC
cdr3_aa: CASISGTGPYNEQFF

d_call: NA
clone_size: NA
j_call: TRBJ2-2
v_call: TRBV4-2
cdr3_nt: TGTGCCAGCAGCCAAGAGAAGGCAGGGTACACCGGGGAGCTGTTTTTT
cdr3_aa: CASSQEKAGYTGELFF

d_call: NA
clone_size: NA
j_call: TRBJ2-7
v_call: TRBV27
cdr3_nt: TGTGCCAGCAGTTCGGGCCCTGGACTCCCTTACGAGCAGTACTTC
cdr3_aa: CASSSGPGLPYEQYF

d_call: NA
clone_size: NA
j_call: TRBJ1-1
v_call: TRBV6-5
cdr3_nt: TGTGCCAGCAGTTACTTCGGGAATTTGTACACTGAAGCTTTCTTT
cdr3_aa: CASSYFGNLYTEAFF

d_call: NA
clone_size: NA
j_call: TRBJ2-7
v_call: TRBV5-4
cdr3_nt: TGTGCCAGCAGCCACGCCGGGAAAATGGCAAGCGAGCAGTACTTC
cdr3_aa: CASSHAGKMASEQYF

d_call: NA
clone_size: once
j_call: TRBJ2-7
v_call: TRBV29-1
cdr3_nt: TGCAGCGTTGCAAGACTGCTTGATGGCGAGCAGTACTTC
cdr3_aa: CSVARLLDGEQYF

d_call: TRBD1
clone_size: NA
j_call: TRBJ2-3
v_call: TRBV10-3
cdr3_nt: TGTGCCATCAGTGAGTTGGGACAGGGCACAGATACGCAGTATTTT
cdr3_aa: CAISELGQGTDTQYF

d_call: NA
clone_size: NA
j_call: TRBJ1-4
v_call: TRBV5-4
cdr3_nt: TGTGCCAGCAGACTACTAGGCAGTGAAAAACTGTTTTTT
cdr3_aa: CASRLLGSEKLFF

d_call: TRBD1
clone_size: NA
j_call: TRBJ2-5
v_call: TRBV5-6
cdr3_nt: TGTGCCAGCAGCTACGCCGGGACAGAAGAGACCCAGTACTTC
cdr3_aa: CASSYAGTEETQYF

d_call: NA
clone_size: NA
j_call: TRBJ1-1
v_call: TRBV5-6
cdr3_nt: TGTGCCAGCAACCCTCGACACGGGAGTATGAACACTGAAGCTTTCTTT
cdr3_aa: CASNPRHGSMNTEAFF

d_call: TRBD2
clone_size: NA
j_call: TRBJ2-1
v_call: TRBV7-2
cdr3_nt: TGTGCCAGCACCTCTTCGGGGAGCGGGAGAGCCTACAATGAGCAGTTCTTC
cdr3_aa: CASTSSGSGRAYNEQFF

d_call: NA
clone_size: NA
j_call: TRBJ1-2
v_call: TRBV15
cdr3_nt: TGTGCCACCAGCAGAGCAAGAGCTAATGGCTACACCTTC
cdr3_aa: CATSRARANGYTF

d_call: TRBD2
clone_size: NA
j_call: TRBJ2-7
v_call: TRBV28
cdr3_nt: TGTGCCAGCAGGTTAGCGGGACCCTACGAGCAGTACTTC
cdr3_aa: CASRLAGPYEQYF

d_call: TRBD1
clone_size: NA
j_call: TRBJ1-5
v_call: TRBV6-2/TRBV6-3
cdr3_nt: TGTGCCAGCAGTCCCCCCGGGACAGGTAATCAGCCCCAGCATTTT
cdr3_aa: CASSPPGTGNQPQHF

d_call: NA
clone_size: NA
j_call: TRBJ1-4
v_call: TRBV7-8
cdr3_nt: TGTGCCAGCAGCTTGGGTGGCAGGGTGAAAGAAAAACTGTTTTTT
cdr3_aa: CASSLGGRVKEKLFF